This T cell receptor beta chain is drawn from a study of PD-L1 blockade in urothelial cancer. Documented time point: peripheral blood 6 weeks after treatment start. In germline, CDR1 is SQVTM, CDR2 ANQGSEA. Trimming cost V 0 bases and J 0 bases, with 6 bases left between them. The CDR3 loop spans 14 amino acids. The table came from immunoSEQ multiplex PCR; TCRdb's copy has only in-frame clones and leaves some out. The profile shows tens of thousands of clones, under 95% of them singletons. This chain uses TRBV29-1 with TRBJ1-3; no reliable D call. This TCR was sampled from a woman aged 55-75 years with urothelial cancer. Here the sequenced sample was PBMCs, taken around atezolizumab (anti-PD-L1) treatment. The CDR3 DNA sequence: TGCAGCGTTGAAGATGCGAGCTCTGGAAACACCATATATTTT. As protein: CSVEDASSGNTIYF.